These 29 T cell receptor beta chains were all obtained from the same sample, sequenced in a study of cytomegalovirus exposure and HLA in healthy donors. Assay used: immunoSEQ multiplex PCR; TCRdb lists only in-frame clones, some missing. The table has 56,000 or so clones, approximately 90% seen once. Sequenced material: PBMCs. The receptors stem from a man aged 18 to 30 in good health and CMV-seronegative.

The chain joins TRBV14 to TRBJ2-1; 10 bases are a match to TRBD2. The V gene end was trimmed by 6 bases and the J gene end by 5 bases; junction bases not matched to a gene: 7. CDR1 SGHDN and CDR2 FVKESK come from the germline V gene. The CDR3 is 15 residues long. CDR3 coding DNA: TGTGCCAGCAGACCGACTAGCGGGTGGGACAATGAGCAGTTCTTC. Protein: CASRPTSGWDNEQFF.

The chain links TRBV21-1 to TRBJ2-4; the table's D gene call, TRBD1, was not cross checked with the DNA. TRBV21-1 is recorded as a pseudogene. The CDR3 extends over 15 amino acids. CDR3 sequence (DNA): TGTGCCAGCAGCAAAGGGCCCTGGCCCAAAAACATTCAGTACTTC. Residues: CASSKGPWPKNIQYF.

The chain has TRBV11-2 and TRBJ2-6; D might be TRBD1 (5 bases). Trimming took 0 bases from V and 2 from J, leaving 5 bases between them. The germline CDR1 and CDR2 sequences are SGHAT and FQNNGV. The CDR3 length is 15 residues. CDR3 loop: CASSLDRAGANVLTF. The DNA of the CDR3 is TGTGCCAGCAGCTTAGACAGGGCTGGGGCCAACGTCCTGACTTTC.

The chain joins TRBV13 to TRBJ2-5, with D unresolved. The CDR3 contains 15 residues. In germline, CDR1 is PRHDT, CDR2 FYEKMQ (reference sequence). Deletions cut 6 bases from V and 1 base from J, with 15 bases between. The chain's CDR3 is CASSAGYSSQETQYF. The CDR3 DNA follows: TGTGCCAGCAGTGCTGGCTACTCTAGCCAAGAGACCCAGTACTTC.

The J gene is TRBJ2-1, the V gene TRBV28; 8 nucleotides match TRBD2. The ends lost 5 bases at V and 7 bases at J; junction bases unmatched: 10. There are 15 residues in the CDR3. CDR1 MDHEN and CDR2 SYDVKM come from the germline V gene. CDR3 in amino acids: CASSALAGRGNEQFF. DNA of the CDR3: TGTGCCAGCAGTGCCTTAGCGGGACGAGGGAATGAGCAGTTCTTC.

The gene calls are TRBV18 and TRBJ2-7; TRBD1 agrees at 7 bases. The V and J ends lost 9 bases and 2 bases, in that order; junction bases with no gene match: 13. Germline CDR1 reads KGHSH; CDR2 reads LQKENI. The CDR3 sequence is 15 residues long. DNA for the CDR3: TGTGCCAGTAAACCCGAGACAGGGAGTACCTACGAGCAGTACTTC. Protein sequence: CASKPETGSTYEQYF.

Concerning this clone: At one end the junction does not follow the germline gene, possibly because of a read error. The chain uses TRBV2 and TRBJ1-1; the D is unclear. This CDR3 spans 11 amino acids. The germline gives CDR1 SNHLY, CDR2 FYNNEI. The CDR3 protein is CASREGSEAFF. Here the CDR3 DNA reads TGTGCCAGCAGAGAAGGGAGCGAAGCTTTCTTT.

V is TRBV5-6 and J is TRBJ1-3; D gene unclear. Germline values: CDR1 SGHDT, CDR2 YYEEEE. V was trimmed by 2 bases and J by 4 bases, leaving 4 bases between them. This CDR3 comprises 12 residues. The chain's CDR3 is CASSFSGNTIYF. DNA for the CDR3: TGTGCCAGCAGCTTCTCCGGAAACACCATATATTTT.

This chain joins TRBV7-6 and TRBJ2-3, with TRBD2 matching 7 bases. Looked up from germline, CDR1 is SGHVS and CDR2 is FNYEAQ. Losses at the gene ends were 3 bases for V and 6 bases for J; bases not matched to a gene: 12. This CDR3 has 16 amino acids. CDR3 coding DNA: TGTGCCAGCAGCTTCGGCTCGTGGGAGGGCCCGGATACGCAGTATTTT. It specifies CASSFGSWEGPDTQYF.

The rearrangement links TRBV29-1 to TRBJ2-7; 7 nucleotides match TRBD2. In germline, CDR1 is SQVTM, CDR2 ANQGSEA. V trimming: 6 bases; J trimming: 4 bases; junction bases outside the gene matches: 9. CDR3 length: 13 residues. CDR3 amino acids: CSVGRGGSYEQYF. DNA for the CDR3: TGCAGCGTAGGGCGGGGCGGGAGTTACGAGCAGTACTTC.

The rearrangement uses TRBV11-2 and TRBJ2-3; possible D gene TRBD1, 6 bases. CDR3 size: 14 residues. Trimming removed 1 base from V and 5 bases from J, with 10 bases in between. In germline, CDR1 is SGHAT, CDR2 FQNNGV. The CDR3 DNA is TGTGCCAGCAGCTTAGGGGGGCTGGTAGATACGCAGTATTTT. Its protein is CASSLGGLVDTQYF.

The rearrangement joins TRBV27 to TRBJ1-2, with D perhaps TRBD1 (5 bases). There are 15 residues in the CDR3. The germline gives CDR1 MNHEY, CDR2 SMNVEV (reference sequence). The V gene lost 0 bases and the J gene lost 3 bases, with 11 bases spanning the gap. The CDR3 loop reads CASSLSFSGYYGYTF. The CDR3 coding sequence is TGTGCCAGCAGTTTATCTTTCTCAGGGTACTATGGCTACACCTTC.

This chain uses TRBV28 with TRBJ2-5; a possible D gene is TRBD2 (6 bases). The J call may not be correct, given that the DNA end is closer to TRBJ2-7. The germline V gene has CDR1 MDHEN and CDR2 SYDVKM. The CDR3 sequence is 14 residues long. CDR3 DNA: TGTGCCAGCAGAGGAGGGACCCTCCCTCCCGAGCAGTACTTC. This sequence encodes CASRGGTLPPEQYF.

CDR3 DNA sequence: TGTGCCAGTAGTATAGAAGTAGGGGCGGCGAGCAATCAGCCCCAGCATTTT. This gives the protein CASSIEVGAASNQPQHF. The rearrangement links TRBV19 to TRBJ1-5; D is perhaps TRBD1 (5 bases). The V end lost 0 bases, the J end lost 1 base, and 13 bases lay between the germline ends. The CDR3 is 17 amino acids. The germline CDR1 and CDR2 sequences are LNHDA and SQIVND (reference sequence).

The V gene is TRBV5-1, the J gene TRBJ2-5; 7 bases align to TRBD1. CDR1 is SGHRS and CDR2 is YFSETQ in the germline V gene. The CDR3 has 14 residues. The ends lost 7 bases at V and 3 bases at J; junction bases unmatched: 9. Here the CDR3 reads CASCNRDRKETQYF. In DNA form, the CDR3 reads TGCGCCAGCTGTAACCGGGACAGAAAAGAGACCCAGTACTTC.

J is TRBJ2-1 and V is TRBV19; perhaps TRBD2 as D (5 bases). Between the trimmed V and J ends, which lost 4 bases and 9 bases, there was a span of 13 bases. CDR1 and CDR2 (germline): LNHDA, SQIVND (reference sequence). The length of the CDR3 is 13 residues. CDR3 residues: CASSTIASTEQFF. In nucleotides, the CDR3 is TGTGCCAGTAGTACTATAGCGAGTACTGAGCAGTTCTTC.

A few counts support this clone. The chain carries TRBV27 and TRBJ2-3; TRBD2 agrees at 9 bases. Unmatched junction bases numbered 3, after V lost 7 bases and J lost 1 base. The germline V gene encodes CDR1 MNHEY and CDR2 SMNVEV (reference sequence). The CDR3 extends over 14 amino acids. This CDR3 reads CASTRLAGTDTQYF. For the CDR3, the DNA is TGTGCCAGCACCCGACTAGCGGGCACAGATACGCAGTATTTT.

The gene calls are TRBV14 and TRBJ1-4; D ambiguous. In germline, CDR1 is SGHDN, CDR2 FVKESK. This CDR3 has 13 amino acids. Trimming cost V 4 bases and J 7 bases, with 10 bases left between them. CDR3 in amino acids: CASSPPGFEKLFF. The CDR3 DNA reads as TGTGCCAGCAGCCCCCCAGGATTTGAAAAACTGTTTTTT.

V is TRBV19 and J is TRBJ2-2, with D possibly TRBD2 on 6 matching bases. CDR1 is LNHDA and CDR2 is SQIVND in the germline V gene (reference sequence). V shed 6 bases and J shed 2 bases, with 16 bases lying between them. This CDR3 contains 16 residues. CDR3 region: CASRKGGGANTGELFF. CDR3 bases: TGTGCCAGTAGGAAGGGTGGCGGGGCCAACACCGGGGAGCTGTTTTTT.

The J gene is TRBJ1-5, the V gene TRBV15, with D possibly matching TRBD1 (5 bases). V lost 0 bases and J 6 bases, leaving 12 bases between the germline ends. CDR1 is LNHNV, CDR2 YYDKDF, per germline (reference sequence). The CDR3 totals 15 residues. CDR3 bases: TGTGCCACCAGCAGAGATCGAATAGGGGCTCAGCCCCAGCATTTT. This gives the protein CATSRDRIGAQPQHF.

The CDR3 reads CASSLVSWAGQETQYF. As DNA, the CDR3 is TGTGCCAGCAGCTTAGTGTCGTGGGCGGGCCAAGAGACCCAGTACTTC. The J gene is TRBJ2-5, the V gene TRBV7-8, with D possibly being TRBD2 (5 bases). The CDR3 covers 16 residues. The V gene lost 1 base and the J gene lost 1 base, with 13 bases spanning the gap. Germline V lookup: CDR1 SGHVS, CDR2 FQNEAQ.

Note on this clone: At the DNA level, this CDR3 is encoded by other sequences in the same sample as well. V is TRBV9 and J is TRBJ2-5; tentative D call: TRBD2 (5 bases). CDR1 and CDR2 (germline): SGDLS, YYNGEE. Between the trimmed V and J ends, which lost 0 bases and 4 bases, there was a span of 7 bases. The CDR3 extends over 13 amino acids. The CDR3 nucleotides are TGTGCCAGCAGCGTAGTCGGAGGAGAGACCCAGTACTTC. Translating it yields CASSVVGGETQYF.

The CDR3, as DNA: TGTGCCAGCAGTCTGTACTCGGGGCAGTACTTC. This translates into CASSLYSGQYF. This rearrangement joins TRBV28 to TRBJ2-7; D is unclear. The CDR3 is 11 amino acids. The germline V and J ends were trimmed by 5 bases and 9 bases, with 11 bases remaining between them. Per the germline V gene, CDR1 is MDHEN and CDR2 is SYDVKM.

A single count supports this clone. J is TRBJ2-1 and V is TRBV7-9; weak D call: TRBD2 (5 bases). Trimming left V 2 bases short and J 2 bases short, with 10 bases between. This CDR3 region has 15 residues. CDR1 SEHNR and CDR2 FQNEAQ come from the germline V gene (reference sequence). Here the CDR3 DNA reads TGTGCCAGCAGCTTAACAGCGGTCCCCTACAATGAGCAGTTCTTC. Protein: CASSLTAVPYNEQFF.

This clone was seen a few times. The rearrangement links TRBV2 to TRBJ1-5; D uncertain. Germline CDR1 and CDR2: SNHLY and FYNNEI. The CDR3 totals 15 residues. Trimming cost V 4 bases and J 4 bases, with 14 bases left between them. DNA for the CDR3: TGTGCCAGCAGTGGGGAGGGCTCGGGGAATCAGCCCCAGCATTTT. Translation gives CASSGEGSGNQPQHF. The whole variable domain, filled in from reference TRBV2 and TRBJ1-5, reads EPEVTQTPSHQVTQMGQEVILRCVPISNHLYFYWYRQILGQKVEFLVSFYNNEISEKSEIFDDQFSVERPDGSNFTLKIRSTKLEDSAMYFCASSGEGSGNQPQHFGDGTRLSIL.

The chain links TRBV9 to TRBJ2-7, with D maybe TRBD2 (6 bases). CDR1 is SGDLS and CDR2 is YYNGEE in the germline V gene. The CDR3 extends over 15 amino acids. Trimming left V 2 bases short and J 2 bases short, with 14 bases between. The CDR3 protein is CASSVGTQLTYEQYF. The CDR3 DNA follows: TGTGCCAGCAGCGTCGGGACTCAGCTGACCTACGAGCAGTACTTC.

The CDR3 nucleotides read TGTGCCAGCAGCGTAGCTGCGAACGAGCCCCAGCATTTT. It translates to CASSVAANEPQHF. The chain employs TRBV9 and TRBJ1-5; the D is unclear. In germline, CDR1 is SGDLS, CDR2 YYNGEE. This CDR3 spans 13 amino acids. The V and J ends lost 0 bases and 8 bases respectively, with 9 bases between them.

This clone was detected once. The chain has TRBV27 and TRBJ2-7, with D possibly TRBD2 on 6 matching bases. V lost 3 bases, J lost 2 bases, and 11 bases lay in between. Germline V gene sequence: CDR1 MNHEY, CDR2 SMNVEV (reference sequence). CDR3 length equals 14 residues. The CDR3 sequence: CASSFTSSTYEQYF. The DNA of the CDR3 is TGTGCCAGCAGTTTCACTAGCTCTACCTACGAGCAGTACTTC.

This chain links TRBV25-1 with TRBJ1-2; TRBD1 is a possible D gene (6 bases). The V end was cut by 3 bases, the J end by 8 bases, with 19 bases between. This CDR3 contains 15 residues. Looked up from germline, CDR1 is MGHDK and CDR2 is SYGVNS. CDR3 DNA: TGTGCCAGCAGTGATTTGGGGGCCAGGGAAGACGGCTACACCTTC. It specifies CASSDLGAREDGYTF.